The present T cell receptor (beta chain) was sequenced within a study of CD8+ T cells in alopecia areata (dated by TCRdb to the late 2010s). Study-level background: Treated patients were enrolled in an open-label pilot trial of oral tofacitinib, 5 to 10 mg twice daily, for moderate-to-severe alopecia areata. Patients received tofacitinib for 6 to 18 months and were then followed off drug for 6 months to check for delayed response and recurrence. For the treated patients, the SALT score, which quantifies what percentage of scalp surface area is affected, served as the measure of disease severity. To study T cell clonal expansion in alopecia areata, the researchers applied high-throughput TCRbeta sequencing to both the C3H/HeJ mouse model and human patients. Scalp tissue and sorted CD4+ and CD8+ peripheral blood T cells from patchy and totalis/universalis alopecia areata patients and from healthy controls were covered by human TCRbeta sequencing. Biopsies were taken from tofacitinib-treated patients at baseline and at 4 and 24 weeks of treatment, and a later scalp biopsy was taken in several of the tofacitinib-treated patients. Clonality in the scalp was compared among normal scalp (n=4), patchy alopecia areata scalp (n=8), and alopecia totalis/universalis scalp (n=8). RNA was obtained with the PAXgene miRNA kit for fixed scalp, the miRNeasy kit for PBMCs, and the RNeasy kit for mouse skin. Amplification of TCRbeta CDR3 regions was done by immunoSEQ multiplex PCR using 35 Vbeta forward primers and 13 Jbeta reverse primers. Broad study findings and their caveats: During tofacitinib treatment, many expanded lesional clones stuck around in both scalp and blood, and this persistence may partly explain why relapse happens after treatment is stopped. Compared with mice, TCR sequences shared between patients were less clear, possibly partly because of HLA diversity across the patient population. Compared with normal scalp, lesional scalp had higher clonality and more expanded CD8+ clones, particularly in alopecia totalis/universalis, a pattern that suggests antigenic drive. The treated cohort was small, with a single nonresponder, so links between baseline CD8+ expansion and response need larger studies. Tofacitinib significantly lowered scalp clonality and the number of expanded CD8+ clones among the top 100 scalp clones. Resident alphabeta T cells in normal human skin are also sequenced, complicating scalp TCR repertoire analysis, unlike mouse skin dominated by gammadelta T cells.

In the case of this clone: Its antigen is currently not known. Per-base qualities were not stored, and no clone one base away is much larger.

Library prep was done by the immunoSEQ multiplex PCR assay. For TCR sequencing, RNA was extracted from every sample and reverse transcribed into cDNA to serve as template. First-strand cDNA was synthesized using SuperScript III with a 2:1 mix of oligo-dT and random hexamers. A synthetic immune receptor repertoire was used to assess amplification bias, and residual bias was removed computationally. Per the original workflow: Raw reads were preprocessed for error removal, and CDR3 was defined according to IMGT conventions as running from the conserved cysteine to phenylalanine. To get clonality, Shannon entropy was normalized by log2 of the number of productive unique TCRs and the result was subtracted from 1. Scalp TCRbeta sequences were cross-referenced with sorted blood CD4 and CD8 repertoires so that the CD4 or CD8 identity of scalp clones could be inferred. TCRdb's version of the immuneACCESS table is confined to in-frame rearrangements and falls short of the full clone set. An unresolved V gene accounts for under half of the shortfall where checked; the remainder is of unknown origin. V, J and clone size were drawn from that table, and D and trimming were deduced from the DNA. The sample has 210,000 or so clones on record, approximately 70% of them singletons. The ten largest clones represent roughly 1.2% of the sample.

The CDR1 and CDR2 encoded by the germline V gene are SNHLY and FYNNEI. The cysteine opens and the phenylalanine closes a CDR3 of 17 amino acids. The DNA shown is the 51-base CDR3, in frame from base 1. V lost 5 bases and J lost 8 bases, and the count of bases not matched to a germline gene is 18. The intended sense of this specimen's treatment or condition label: oral pan-JAK inhibitor, 5-10 mg twice daily. From alopecia areata patients, peripheral blood was collected along with lesional scalp punch biopsies. PBMCs were isolated by density centrifugation and stained for CD3, CD4 and CD8, and CD4+ and CD8+ T cells were sorted on a FACSAria.

The chain is made from TRBV2 and TRBJ2-4, and TRBD1 aligns with 7 junction nucleotides. This clonotype was sampled from a human donor with alopecia areata. Source: CD4+ T cells sorted from blood, taken at week 44, from a patient treated with tofacitinib. DNA sequence: TGTGCCAGCAGTACAAGAAACAGGGGTGTGGGGAGTGACATTCAGTACTTC. The encoded protein is CASSTRNRGVGSDIQYF.